This T cell receptor beta chain was sequenced during a study of CD8 T cells in Susac syndrome. In this sample, this clonotype turned up once. About 0.5 to 1 ug RNA was reverse transcribed with random hexamers. TCRdb re-called the immunoSEQ multiplex PCR reads with MiXCR, one entry per CDR3 protein. Of around 200,000 distinct CDR3 sequences detected, 80% to 95% appear once; the ten largest clones hold about 0.13%. V dropped 7 bases and J dropped 2 bases, with 10 bases sitting between them. CDR3 size: 13 residues. The germline V gene has CDR1 SEHNR and CDR2 FQNEAQ (reference sequence). The material sequenced was CD8+ T cells from PBMCs. The sequence was obtained from a human donor with multiple sclerosis. The gene calls are TRBV7-9 and TRBJ2-3; D gene ambiguous. This CDR3 reads CASNGLNTDTQYF. CDR3 DNA: TGTGCCAGCAATGGGCTTAACACAGATACGCAGTATTTT.